These 26 T cell receptor beta chains share one sample of origin, sequenced in a study of regulatory T cells in long-lasting Graves disease. The time point is: newly diagnosed GD, antithyroid drugs for less than 3 months. The TCR library was made from RNA extracted from PBMCs. CDR3 regions were amplified by Arm-PCR using iRepertoire HTBI primers to build TCR beta libraries. From the multiplex PCR reads, TCRdb called clonotypes with MiXCR, one entry per CDR3 protein. The sample has over 350,000 distinct CDR3 sequences, 15% seen once. These data were also reused for a study on T cells in Graves' hyperthyroidism and ophthalmopathy.

The sample consisted of peripheral blood mononuclear cells (PBMCs), taken at new diagnosis, from a patient treated with antithyroid drugs. The source of these receptors is a woman in her thirties or forties with Graves disease.

This clonotype was picked up a small number of times. V usage is TRBV6-5 and J usage is TRBJ2-7; D uncertain. This CDR3 comprises 13 residues. V dropped 4 bases and J dropped 1 base, with 8 bases sitting between them. Germline CDR1 reads MNHEY; CDR2 reads SVGAGI. The CDR3 DNA follows: TGTGCCAGCAGTTTTCCAGATTCCTACGAGCAGTACTTC. It codes for CASSFPDSYEQYF.

The table lists this clonotype with many counts. V gene TRBV2 combines with J gene TRBJ2-3; TRBD1 matches 8 bases. Trimming at V came to 6 bases and at J to 4 bases, leaving 6 bases not matched to a gene. Germline V CDR1 and CDR2: SNHLY, FYNNEI. The CDR3 length is 14 residues. CDR3 in DNA: TGTGCCAGCAGGGCCGAACAGGGGGCAGATACGCAGTATTTT. It is translated as CASRAEQGADTQYF.

The gene calls are TRBV5-4 and TRBJ1-1; 11 bases fit TRBD1. The V gene's germline CDR1 is SGHNT and CDR2 YYREEE (reference sequence). CDR3 length: 16 residues. J gave up 0 bases and V 4 bases, and 5 bases lay outside the gene matches. The CDR3 sequence: CASSRGQGGMNTEAFF. The CDR3 DNA reads as TGTGCCAGCAGCCGGGGACAGGGGGGCATGAACACTGAAGCTTTCTTT.

V is TRBV18 and J is TRBJ2-3; D perhaps matches TRBD2 (6 bases). Germline V CDR1 and CDR2: KGHSH, LQKENI. V was shortened by 6 bases and J by 2 bases, with 18 bases between the two germline ends. The CDR3 is 16 residues long. The CDR3 sequence is CASSPRGRLDTDTQYF. The CDR3 nucleotides are TGTGCCAGCTCCCCTAGAGGCCGACTAGACACAGATACGCAGTATTTT. Filled out from reference TRBV18 and TRBJ2-3, the complete variable domain reads NAGVMQNPRHLVRRRGQEARLRCSPMKGHSHVYWYRQLPEEGLKFMVYLQKENIIDESGMPKERFSAEFPKEGPSILRIQQVVRGDSAAYFCASSPRGRLDTDTQYFGPGTRLTVL.

The J gene is TRBJ2-2, the V gene TRBV9, with 10 bases identical to TRBD1. The germline gives CDR1 SGDLS, CDR2 YYNGEE. This CDR3 is built from 16 residues. V shed 0 bases, J shed 7 bases, and the junction held 6 bases outside the gene matches. The CDR3 DNA sequence: TGTGCCAGCAGCGTAGTGGGGACAGGGGAAGGCGGGGAGCTGTTTTTT. It specifies CASSVVGTGEGGELFF.

This clonotype has more than one count but fewer than ten. A much larger clone is a single base away; this may be a read error. The chain links TRBV9 to TRBJ2-1; the match to TRBD2 covers 8 bases. Germline V gives CDR1 SGDLS, CDR2 YYNGEE. This CDR3 has 17 residues. CDR3 amino acids: CASSVARSGSSYNEQLF. The CDR3 DNA reads TGTGCCAGCAGCGTAGCTCGAAGCGGGAGCTCCTACAATGAGCAGCTCTTC.

The rearrangement uses TRBV4-1 and TRBJ1-3, with D uncertain. V was shortened by 0 bases and J by 2 bases, with 17 bases between the two germline ends. CDR1 MGHRA and CDR2 YSYEKL come from the germline V gene. The CDR3 is 18 residues long. The CDR3 bases are TGCGCCAGCAGCCAAGAAGTAAACCCGCGGCTGGCTGGAAACACCATATATTTT. It is translated as CASSQEVNPRLAGNTIYF.

This clonotype was seen repeatedly, ten times or more. The genes are TRBV13 and TRBJ2-7; 7 bases are a match to TRBD2. Trimming took 8 bases from V and 2 from J; bases not matched to a gene: 6. CDR1 is PRHDT and CDR2 is FYEKMQ in the germline V gene (reference sequence). The CDR3 loop spans 13 amino acids. CDR3 residues: CASAGRGPYEQYF. The CDR3 DNA follows: TGTGCCAGCGCTGGGAGGGGTCCCTACGAGCAGTACTTC.

J is TRBJ2-1 and V is TRBV2, with 11 bases that match TRBD2. With V trimmed by 9 bases and J by 2 bases, 3 bases remained unmatched. The CDR3 runs to 14 residues. Germline CDR1 and CDR2: SNHLY and FYNNEI. CDR3 region: CARRLAGTYNEQFF. CDR3 in DNA: TGTGCCAGGCGACTAGCGGGGACCTACAATGAGCAGTTCTTC.

Note on this clonotype: This may be a read error, as it is one base from a much larger clone. This chain joins TRBV12-3 or TRBV12-4 and TRBJ2-7; D is unclear. The germline V and J ends were trimmed by 7 bases and 3 bases, with 13 bases remaining between them. The CDR3 covers 13 residues. The CDR3 loop reads CASNPTTSYEQYF. CDR3 nucleotide sequence: TGTGCCAGCAATCCTACGACGAGCTACGAGCAGTACTTC.

This clonotype appeared a few times. The chain couples TRBV5-5 to TRBJ1-5; D remains unclear. The germline V gene encodes CDR1 SGHKS and CDR2 YYEKEE (reference sequence). The CDR3 is made up of 13 amino acids. Trimming stripped 0 bases from V and 5 bases from J, with 6 bases between. CDR3 DNA: TGTGCCAGCAGCTTGGAAAGATATCAGCCCCAGCATTTT. Protein: CASSLERYQPQHF.

The genes are TRBV4-1 and TRBJ2-4, with a tentative D call TRBD1 (5 bases). The V and J ends lost 2 bases and 1 base respectively, with 9 bases between them. Germline CDR1 and CDR2: MGHRA and YSYEKL. The CDR3 sequence is 15 residues long. The CDR3 sequence is CASSQQGFAKNIQYF. DNA of the CDR3: TGCGCCAGCAGCCAACAGGGATTCGCCAAAAACATTCAGTACTTC.

The chain carries TRBV19 and TRBJ2-1; 13 bases line up with TRBD2. The trim removed 1 base at V and 8 bases at J, leaving 8 bases unmatched. This CDR3 has 17 residues. Germline assignment: CDR1 LNHDA and CDR2 SQIVND (reference sequence). The CDR3 loop is CASSIGRLAGGGDEQFF. CDR3 nucleotides: TGTGCCAGTAGTATAGGACGACTAGCGGGAGGAGGTGATGAGCAGTTCTTC.

The V call is TRBV18, the J call TRBJ2-7; 8 nucleotides match TRBD1. Trimming removed 3 bases from V and 6 bases from J; junction bases left unmatched: 7. The CDR3 consists of 14 residues. In germline, CDR1 is KGHSH, CDR2 LQKENI. CDR3 nucleotides: TGTGCCAGCTCACCCGGACAGGGTGGTGTCGAGCAGTACTTC. Its translation: CASSPGQGGVEQYF.

The chain uses TRBV28 and TRBJ2-2; 8 nucleotides align to TRBD2. Germline-derived CDR1 and CDR2 are MDHEN and SYDVKM. V shed 8 bases, J shed 5 bases, and the junction held 13 bases outside the gene matches. CDR3 length: 16 residues. The CDR3 loop reads CASETGVAGKTGELFF. Written as DNA, the CDR3 is TGTGCCAGCGAAACGGGGGTAGCGGGGAAGACCGGGGAGCTGTTTTTT. Variable domain in full (rest from reference TRBV28 and TRBJ2-2): DVKVTQSSRYLVKRTGEKVFLECVQDMDHENMFWYRQDPGLGLRLIYFSYDVKMKEKGDIPEGYSVSREKKERFSLILESASTNQTSMYLCASETGVAGKTGELFFGEGSRLTVL.

This clonotype showed up many times. The chain recombines TRBV12-3 or TRBV12-4 with TRBJ2-1; perhaps TRBD2 as D (5 bases). V gave up 5 bases and J gave up 5 bases, with 16 bases separating them. The CDR3 runs to 15 residues. The DNA for the CDR3 is TGTGCCAGCAGTCCACCCGGGATTGAGGACAATGAGCAGTTCTTC. Amino acids: CASSPPGIEDNEQFF.

This chain connects TRBV28 to TRBJ1-5; TRBD1 is a possible D gene (5 bases). The CDR3 length is 19 residues. CDR1 is MDHEN, CDR2 SYDVKM, per germline. Trimming took off 4 bases at V and 0 bases at J, with 22 bases between the two ends. The CDR3 DNA follows: TGTGCCAGCAGTTATCCTACCGGGACGACCAGCTATAGCAATCAGCCCCAGCATTTT. Protein sequence: CASSYPTGTTSYSNQPQHF.

In its sample, this clonotype was seen a few times. This chain connects TRBV30 to TRBJ2-1; 10 bases agree with TRBD2. V dropped 2 bases and J dropped 3; count of bases not matched to a gene: 7. Germline assignment: CDR1 GTSNPN and CDR2 SVGIG (reference sequence). This CDR3 is built from 16 residues. For the CDR3, the DNA is TGTGCCTGGAGTCTTCGACTAGCGGGCGACTACAATGAGCAGTTCTTC. This gives the protein CAWSLRLAGDYNEQFF.

This clonotype was counted at least ten times. The chain carries TRBV30 and TRBJ1-2; 8 bases map to TRBD1. J was trimmed by 2 bases and V by 3 bases; bases with no gene match: 5. The CDR3 has 14 amino acids. The V gene's germline CDR1 is GTSNPN and CDR2 SVGIG (reference sequence). CDR3 coding DNA: TGTGCCTGGAGCCTAACAGGGGGGAACTATGGCTACACCTTC. As protein: CAWSLTGGNYGYTF.

This clonotype was seen repeatedly, ten times or more. This chain links TRBV13 with TRBJ2-3, with 12 bases matching TRBD2. In germline, CDR1 is PRHDT, CDR2 FYEKMQ (reference sequence). V shed 3 bases and J 2 bases; nucleotides not matched to a gene: 9. The CDR3 consists of 18 residues. CDR3: CASSFPPRTSGNTDTQYF. The CDR3 DNA follows: TGTGCCAGCAGCTTCCCCCCCAGGACTAGCGGGAACACAGATACGCAGTATTTT.

The V and J genes are TRBV9 and TRBJ2-2; TRBD1 is a possible D gene (6 bases). Trimming took 3 bases from V and 5 from J, leaving 8 bases between them. CDR3 size: 13 residues. From germline, CDR1 is SGDLS and CDR2 YYNGEE. CDR3 in DNA: TGTGCCAGCAGCGGAGGGGGAACCGGGGAGCTGTTTTTT. Its protein product is CASSGGGTGELFF. Variable domain in full (rest from reference TRBV9 and TRBJ2-2): DSGVTQTPKHLITATGQRVTLRCSPRSGDLSVYWYQQSLDQGLQFLIQYYNGEERAKGNILERFSAQQFPDLHSELNLSSLELGDSALYFCASSGGGTGELFFGEGSRLTVL.

Comment on this clonotype: This could be a read error, since a much larger clone is one nucleotide away. No conserved phenylalanine or tryptophan ends this CDR3, so it is likely a read error. The rearrangement joins TRBV11-3 to TRBJ1-1; TRBD1 agrees at 9 bases. The V gene's germline CDR1 is SGHNT and CDR2 YENEEA. The CDR3 runs 14 residues. V lost 3 bases to trimming and J lost 5 bases; unmatched junction nucleotides: 4. CDR3: CASSFDRGETEAFL. The CDR3 nucleotides are TGTGCCAGCAGCTTTGACAGGGGGGAGACTGAAGCTTTCTTG.

This chain uses TRBV12-3 or TRBV12-4 with TRBJ2-3, with 13 nucleotides matching TRBD2. With V trimmed by 7 bases and J by 6 bases, 4 bases remained unmatched. The CDR3 is 14 amino acids. DNA for the CDR3: TGTGCCAGCACTCGGACTAGCGGGAGCGATACGCAGTATTTT. The encoded protein is CASTRTSGSDTQYF.

This clonotype appeared a few times. The chain combines TRBV19 with TRBJ2-7, with D possibly TRBD1 on 6 matching bases. CDR3 size: 16 residues. With 4 bases removed from V and 3 bases from J, the gap between germline ends came to 19 bases. CDR1 and CDR2 from the germline V gene are LNHDA and SQIVND (reference sequence). Here the CDR3 reads CASSNIARGSNYEQYF. CDR3 nucleotides: TGTGCCAGTAGTAATATAGCTAGGGGGAGTAACTACGAGCAGTACTTC.

This clonotype was counted ten times or more. The chain links TRBV28 to TRBJ2-5, with D perhaps given as TRBD1 or TRBD2 (5 bases each). V shed 5 bases and J shed 4 bases, with 17 bases lying between them. The germline gives CDR1 MDHEN, CDR2 SYDVKM. There are 15 residues in the CDR3. This chain's CDR3 is CASSLNRDLRETQYF. As DNA, the CDR3 is TGTGCCAGCAGTCTCAACCGGGACCTTAGAGAGACCCAGTACTTC. Full variable domain (remainder filled in from reference TRBV28 and TRBJ2-5): DVKVTQSSRYLVKRTGEKVFLECVQDMDHENMFWYRQDPGLGLRLIYFSYDVKMKEKGDIPEGYSVSREKKERFSLILESASTNQTSMYLCASSLNRDLRETQYFGPGTRLLVL.

The chain carries TRBV20-1 and TRBJ1-2; tentatively, D is TRBD1 (6 bases). This CDR3 spans 16 amino acids. CDR1 is DFQATT and CDR2 is SNEGSKA in the germline V gene (reference sequence). Trimming removed 3 bases from V and 4 bases from J, with 21 bases in between. The CDR3 region is CSASPLPGQDIYGYTF. CDR3 DNA sequence: TGCAGTGCTAGCCCCCTTCCGGGACAAGATATCTATGGCTACACCTTC.